Below are 28 T cell receptor beta chains sequenced from a single sample in a study of T cell responses to AZD1222 COVID-19 vaccine. Clones were sequenced by immunoSEQ multiplex PCR, and TCRdb holds only the in-frame ones, with some missing. The sample contains 100,000 to 150,000 clones, about 89% of which appear only once. This specimen was peripheral blood, taken on day 0 of AZD1222 vaccination. These TCRs come from an adult in good health.

The V call is TRBV15, the J call TRBJ2-7; D ambiguous. In germline, CDR1 is LNHNV, CDR2 YYDKDF (reference sequence). V was cut by 1 base and J by 3 bases, with 7 bases left in between. CDR3 size: 13 residues. The CDR3 bases are TGTGCCACCAGCAGAGTTGTGAGCTACGAGCAGTACTTC. Amino acid sequence: CATSRVVSYEQYF.

This chain uses TRBV29-1 with TRBJ1-1; tentative D call: TRBD1 (6 bases). This CDR3 spans 13 amino acids. Germline values: CDR1 SQVTM, CDR2 ANQGSEA. V lost 6 bases and J lost 2, with 13 bases in between. CDR3 protein: CSVAIGGNTEAFF. The CDR3 coding sequence is TGCAGCGTCGCCATAGGGGGTAACACTGAAGCTTTCTTT.

This chain links TRBV11-2 with TRBJ2-3; TRBD2 agrees at 9 bases. The CDR3 has 14 residues. Germline V gene sequence: CDR1 SGHAT, CDR2 FQNNGV. V shed 3 bases, J shed 4 bases, and the junction held 2 bases outside the gene matches. The CDR3 nucleotides read TGTGCCAGCAGCTTCGGCGGGGGGGCAGATACGCAGTATTTT. Encoded protein: CASSFGGGADTQYF.

This clone is a singleton in its sample. This chain uses TRBV4-2 with TRBJ2-4; D gene uncertain. The V end was cut by 1 base, the J end by 5 bases, with 3 bases between. Germline V gene sequence: CDR1 LGHNA, CDR2 YNFKEQ. The CDR3 contains 12 residues. The CDR3 nucleotides read TGTGCCAGCAGCCAAGGGGAAAACATTCAGTACTTC. Encoded protein: CASSQGENIQYF.

This clone showed up just a few times. The V and J genes are TRBV7-9 and TRBJ2-7; 13 nucleotides align to TRBD2. V gave up 5 bases and J gave up 7 bases; unmatched junction bases: 14. The germline gives CDR1 SEHNR, CDR2 FQNEAQ (reference sequence). The CDR3 has 17 amino acids. The CDR3 DNA follows: TGTGCCAGCAGCCCGGGGACTAGCGGGATGAGAGGGGGTGAGCAGTACTTC. Amino acid sequence: CASSPGTSGMRGGEQYF.

This chain connects TRBV30 to TRBJ2-6; D unresolved. This CDR3 region has 16 residues. V lost 4 bases and J lost 0, with 13 bases in between. Germline V CDR1 and CDR2: GTSNPN, SVGIG (reference sequence). The CDR3 DNA follows: TGTGCCTGGAATGGTAACCGCTTCTCTGGGGCCAACGTCCTGACTTTC. The encoded protein is CAWNGNRFSGANVLTF.

This chain joins TRBV9 and TRBJ1-1; D gene ambiguous. V was clipped by 4 bases and J by 5 bases, with 12 bases between them. Germline assignment: CDR1 SGDLS and CDR2 YYNGEE. The CDR3 runs 13 residues. The CDR3 loop is CASSPWTGTEAFF. The DNA for the CDR3 is TGTGCCAGCAGCCCCTGGACCGGAACTGAAGCTTTCTTT.

This clone was observed once. The chain uses TRBV28 and TRBJ1-2, with 8 bases identical to TRBD1. Germline CDR1 reads MDHEN; CDR2 reads SYDVKM. The CDR3 extends over 14 amino acids. With V trimmed by 3 bases and J by 0 bases, 0 bases remained unmatched. CDR3 in DNA: TGTGCCAGCAGTTTGGGACAGGCTAACTATGGCTACACCTTC. Translating gives CASSLGQANYGYTF.

The chain combines TRBV7-9 with TRBJ1-1; D is uncertain. The germline V gene encodes CDR1 SEHNR and CDR2 FQNEAQ (reference sequence). This CDR3 has 14 residues. Trimming removed 5 bases at V and 4 bases at J, with 14 bases between. This chain's CDR3 is CASSPRQLSTEAFF. DNA of the CDR3: TGTGCCAGCAGCCCCAGGCAGTTGAGCACTGAAGCTTTCTTT.

This chain links TRBV5-5 with TRBJ1-1; D is undetermined. Germline loops: CDR1 SGHKS, CDR2 YYEKEE (reference sequence). The ends were cut back, 5 bases at V and 8 bases at J, with 16 bases in the middle. The CDR3 contains 13 residues. CDR3 amino acids: CASRWYLTTEAFF. The CDR3, as DNA: TGTGCCAGCAGATGGTATTTGACAACCGAAGCTTTCTTT.

The V gene is TRBV5-6, the J gene TRBJ1-4; D not resolved. The CDR3 sequence is 15 residues long. The ends were cut back, 1 base at V and 8 bases at J, with 15 bases in the middle. Germline V lookup: CDR1 SGHDT, CDR2 YYEEEE. The CDR3 coding sequence is TGTGCCAGCAGCTTGAAAAAGGCAAGGGAAGAAAAACTGTTTTTT. Residues: CASSLKKAREEKLFF.

The V gene is TRBV28, the J gene TRBJ1-2, with D unclear. Trimming shortened V by 2 bases and J by 2 bases, and 6 bases separated the two germline ends. The germline V gene has CDR1 MDHEN and CDR2 SYDVKM. CDR3 length equals 13 residues. CDR3 region: CASSLQTNYGYTF. CDR3 bases: TGTGCCAGCAGTTTACAAACGAACTATGGCTACACCTTC.

The CDR3: CASSHPDRDRETQYF. Here the CDR3 DNA reads TGCGCCAGCAGCCATCCTGACAGGGATCGGGAGACCCAGTACTTC. V usage is TRBV4-1 and J usage is TRBJ2-5, with TRBD1 matching over 7 bases. Germline V gene lookup returns CDR1 MGHRA and CDR2 YSYEKL. V gave up 3 bases and J gave up 5 bases; unmatched junction bases: 9. The CDR3 covers 15 residues.

The chain recombines TRBV14 with TRBJ1-6; D is unresolved. Germline V lookup: CDR1 SGHDN, CDR2 FVKESK. V was pared by 2 bases and J by 7 bases, with 6 bases between. The CDR3 runs 13 residues. The chain's CDR3 is CASSQNQNSPLHF. CDR3 sequence (DNA): TGTGCCAGCAGCCAAAACCAAAATTCACCCCTCCACTTT.

The J gene is TRBJ1-1, the V gene TRBV6-5; the match to TRBD1 covers 9 bases. CDR3 length: 13 residues. J was trimmed by 3 bases and V by 6 bases; bases with no gene match: 2. Germline CDR1 reads MNHEY; CDR2 reads SVGAGI. This chain's CDR3 is CASRDRGYTEAFF. In nucleotides, the CDR3 is TGTGCCAGCAGAGACAGGGGGTACACTGAAGCTTTCTTT.

The chain carries TRBV4-1 and TRBJ1-1; D ambiguous. The CDR3 is 14 residues long. Trimming took 4 bases from V and 1 from J, leaving 10 bases between them. CDR1 is MGHRA and CDR2 is YSYEKL in the germline V gene. This CDR3 is CASSRSAANTEAFF. DNA for the CDR3: TGCGCCAGCAGCCGTTCGGCCGCGAACACTGAAGCTTTCTTT.

This chain connects TRBV3-1 (or the pseudogene TRBV3-2) to TRBJ2-1, with a weak D call TRBD1 (5 bases). Germline V CDR1 and CDR2: LGHDT, YNNKEL (reference sequence). The CDR3 length is 16 residues. Trimming shortened V by 0 bases and J by 0 bases, and 9 bases separated the two germline ends. The CDR3 loop is CASSQEFQGSYNEQFF. Written as DNA, the CDR3 is TGTGCCAGCAGCCAAGAATTCCAGGGCTCCTACAATGAGCAGTTCTTC.

V is TRBV28 and J is TRBJ1-3, with unresolved D. V lost 5 bases and J 2 bases, leaving 13 bases between the germline ends. The CDR3 is 15 residues long. The germline gives CDR1 MDHEN, CDR2 SYDVKM. The CDR3 nucleotides read TGTGCCAGCAGTCCACCAGTGGAGGCTGGAAACACCATATATTTT. It translates to CASSPPVEAGNTIYF.

The CDR3 bases are TGCGCCAGCAGCCAGGGACTAGCGGGTGAGGCAGATACGCAGTATTTT. Its translation is CASSQGLAGEADTQYF. The chain employs TRBV4-3 and TRBJ2-3; 12 bases map to TRBD2. The CDR3 sequence is 16 residues long. Germline V gene data show CDR1 as LGHNA and CDR2 as YSLEER. V gave up 3 bases and J gave up 4 bases; unmatched junction bases: 5.

CDR3 nucleotides: TGCGCCAGCAGCTCGCGACCTAAGGGTGAAAGTTACGAGCAGTACTTC. It translates to CASSSRPKGESYEQYF. The V and J genes are TRBV4-1 and TRBJ2-7; D ambiguous. Trimming cost V 5 bases and J 4 bases, with 21 bases left between them. This CDR3 is built from 16 residues. Per germline, CDR1 MGHRA and CDR2 YSYEKL.

The chain combines TRBV19 with TRBJ1-4; no definite D call. Between the trimmed V and J ends, which lost 8 bases and 8 bases, there was a span of 18 bases. The CDR3 spans 14 residues. From germline, CDR1 is LNHDA and CDR2 SQIVND (reference sequence). The CDR3 nucleotides read TGTGCCAGTTACTTCAGGCCTCTTTTCGAAAAACTGTTTTTT. The encoded protein is CASYFRPLFEKLFF.

This chain's CDR3 is CASGHDRVPYEQYF. In nucleotides, the CDR3 is TGTGCCAGCGGCCACGACAGGGTCCCCTACGAGCAGTACTTC. This chain uses TRBV28 with TRBJ2-7, with 7 positions matching TRBD1. The CDR3 length is 14 residues. With V trimmed by 8 bases and J by 2 bases, 9 bases remained unmatched. Germline CDR1 reads MDHEN; CDR2 reads SYDVKM.

The table lists this clone with a few counts. This chain uses TRBV5-1 with TRBJ2-2, with TRBD2 matching over 12 bases. The CDR3 is 16 residues long. The trim removed 0 bases at V and 6 bases at J, leaving 3 bases unmatched. CDR1 is SGHRS, CDR2 YFSETQ, per germline. CDR3 nucleotides: TGCGCCAGCAGCTTGGAGACTAGCGGGAGCGCCGGGGAGCTGTTTTTT. This gives the protein CASSLETSGSAGELFF.

The chain employs TRBV18 and TRBJ2-7; D remains ambiguous. This CDR3 contains 13 residues. Trimming cost V 8 bases and J 0 bases, with 11 bases left between them. Germline-derived CDR1 and CDR2 are KGHSH and LQKENI. The DNA of the CDR3 is TGTGCCAGCCAGGCGTCGGACTCCTACGAGCAGTACTTC. Amino acid sequence: CASQASDSYEQYF.

This chain joins TRBV7-9 and TRBJ1-2; D not certain. The V and J ends lost 5 bases and 7 bases respectively, with 17 bases between them. This CDR3 comprises 14 residues. CDR1 is SEHNR, CDR2 FQNEAQ, per germline (reference sequence). CDR3 sequence reads: CASSPWASRSGYTF. The CDR3 bases are TGTGCCAGCAGCCCCTGGGCCTCGCGAAGTGGCTACACCTTC.

CDR3 nucleotides: TGCGCCAGCAGCCAAGATTGGCCAAAACCCCTCCACTTT. Protein product: CASSQDWPKPLHF. This rearrangement joins TRBV4-3 to TRBJ1-6, with D hard to call. CDR1 and CDR2 (germline): LGHNA, YSLEER. V was trimmed by 0 bases and J by 12 bases, leaving 9 bases between them. The CDR3 covers 13 residues.

The V and J genes are TRBV2 and TRBJ2-3; 9 nucleotides line up with TRBD1. Germline CDR1 SNHLY, CDR2 FYNNEI. Unmatched junction bases numbered 6, after V lost 8 bases and J lost 6 bases. CDR3 size: 13 residues. The CDR3 DNA reads as TGTGCCAGCTCGGACAGGGGCGAGGATACGCAGTATTTT. It is translated as CASSDRGEDTQYF.

This sequence joins TRBV27 and TRBJ2-3; D may correspond to TRBD1 or TRBD2 (5 bases each). V was trimmed by 7 bases and J by 5 bases, leaving 25 bases between them. The germline gives CDR1 MNHEY, CDR2 SMNVEV (reference sequence). This CDR3 region has 17 residues. CDR3 in amino acids: CASIPLSSAVGVDTQYF. DNA for the CDR3: TGTGCCAGCATCCCCCTTAGTAGCGCTGTGGGGGTAGATACGCAGTATTTT.